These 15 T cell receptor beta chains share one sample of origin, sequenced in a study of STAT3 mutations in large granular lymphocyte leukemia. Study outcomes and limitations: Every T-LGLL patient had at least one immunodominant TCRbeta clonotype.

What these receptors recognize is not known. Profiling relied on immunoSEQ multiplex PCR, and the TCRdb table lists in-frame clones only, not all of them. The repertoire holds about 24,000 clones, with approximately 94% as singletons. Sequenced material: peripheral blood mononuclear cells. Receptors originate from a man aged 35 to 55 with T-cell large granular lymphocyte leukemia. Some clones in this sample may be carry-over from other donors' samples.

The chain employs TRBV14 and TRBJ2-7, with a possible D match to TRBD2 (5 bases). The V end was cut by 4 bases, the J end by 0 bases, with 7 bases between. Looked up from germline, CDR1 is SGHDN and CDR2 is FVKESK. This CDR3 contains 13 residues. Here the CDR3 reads CASSPSPSYEQYF. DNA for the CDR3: TGTGCCAGCAGCCCTAGCCCCTCCTACGAGCAGTACTTC.

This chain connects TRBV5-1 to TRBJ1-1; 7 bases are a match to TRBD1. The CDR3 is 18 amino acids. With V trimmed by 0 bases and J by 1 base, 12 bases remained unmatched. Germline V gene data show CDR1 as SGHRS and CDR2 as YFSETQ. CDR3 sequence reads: CASSLVPLGGGRNTEAFF. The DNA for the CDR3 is TGCGCCAGCAGCTTGGTACCCCTAGGGGGCGGCAGGAACACTGAAGCTTTCTTT.

Here the CDR3 DNA reads TGCGCCAGCAGCTTACGGACAGGGGGCGCCGAGCAGTACTTC. This translates into CASSLRTGGAEQYF. This chain links TRBV5-1 with TRBJ2-7; TRBD1 aligns across 11 bases. Germline assignment: CDR1 SGHRS and CDR2 YFSETQ. The V and J ends lost 2 bases and 6 bases, in that order; junction bases with no gene match: 4. This CDR3 contains 14 residues.

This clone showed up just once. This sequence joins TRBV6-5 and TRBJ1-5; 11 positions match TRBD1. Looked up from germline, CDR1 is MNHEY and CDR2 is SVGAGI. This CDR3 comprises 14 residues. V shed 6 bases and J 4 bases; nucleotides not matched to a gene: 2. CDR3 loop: CASSGTGGNQPQHF. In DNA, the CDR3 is TGTGCCAGCAGCGGGACAGGGGGAAATCAGCCCCAGCATTTT.

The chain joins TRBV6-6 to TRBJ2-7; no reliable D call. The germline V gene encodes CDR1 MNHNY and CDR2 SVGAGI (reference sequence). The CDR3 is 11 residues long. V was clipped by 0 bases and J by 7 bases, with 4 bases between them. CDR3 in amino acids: CASSYSREQYF. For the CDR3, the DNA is TGTGCCAGCAGTTACTCGAGGGAGCAGTACTTC.

CDR3 sequence: CASSYRTGNSPLHF. CDR3 DNA sequence: TGTGCCAGCAGTTACAGGACAGGGAATTCACCCCTCCACTTT. This chain connects TRBV6-5 to TRBJ1-6, with TRBD1 identical over 8 bases. The CDR3 covers 14 residues. CDR1 is MNHEY and CDR2 is SVGAGI in the germline V gene. With V trimmed by 2 bases and J by 7 bases, 1 base remained unmatched.

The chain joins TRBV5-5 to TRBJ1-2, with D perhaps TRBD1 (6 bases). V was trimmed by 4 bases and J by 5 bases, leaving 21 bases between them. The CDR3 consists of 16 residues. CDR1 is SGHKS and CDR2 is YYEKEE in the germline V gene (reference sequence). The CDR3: CASSARITGPNYGYTF. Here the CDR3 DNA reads TGTGCCAGCAGCGCGAGAATTACAGGGCCAAATTATGGCTACACCTTC. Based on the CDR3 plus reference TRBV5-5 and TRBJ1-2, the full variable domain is DAGVTQSPTHLIKTRGQQVTLRCSPISGHKSVSWYQQVLGQGPQFIFQYYEKEERGRGNFPDRFSARQFPNYSSELNVNALLLGDSALYLCASSARITGPNYGYTFGSGTRLTVV.

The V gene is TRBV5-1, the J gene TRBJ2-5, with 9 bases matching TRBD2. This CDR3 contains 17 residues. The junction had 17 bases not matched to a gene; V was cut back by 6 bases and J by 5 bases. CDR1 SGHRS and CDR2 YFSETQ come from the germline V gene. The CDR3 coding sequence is TGCGCCAGCACCCCCTTGGGGGCCGCAGCGGGGGGTGAGACCCAGTACTTC. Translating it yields CASTPLGAAAGGETQYF.

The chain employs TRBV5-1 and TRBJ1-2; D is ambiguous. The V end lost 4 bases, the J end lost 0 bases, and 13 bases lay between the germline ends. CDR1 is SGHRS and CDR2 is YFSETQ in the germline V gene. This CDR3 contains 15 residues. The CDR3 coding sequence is TGCGCCAGCAGCCTCCCGGACGGCTCTAACTATGGCTACACCTTC. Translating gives CASSLPDGSNYGYTF.

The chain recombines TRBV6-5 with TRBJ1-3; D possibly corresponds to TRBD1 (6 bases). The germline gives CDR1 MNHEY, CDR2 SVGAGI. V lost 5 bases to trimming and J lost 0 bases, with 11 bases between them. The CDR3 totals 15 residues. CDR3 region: CASSPGQRSGNTIYF. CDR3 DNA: TGTGCCAGCAGTCCTGGACAGCGCTCTGGAAACACCATATATTTT.

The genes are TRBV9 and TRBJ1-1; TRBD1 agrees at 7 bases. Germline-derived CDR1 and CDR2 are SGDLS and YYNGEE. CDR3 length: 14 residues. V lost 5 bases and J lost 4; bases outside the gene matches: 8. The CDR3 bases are TGTGCCAGCAGTGACAGGGACCCAGTCACTGAAGCTTTCTTT. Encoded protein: CASSDRDPVTEAFF.

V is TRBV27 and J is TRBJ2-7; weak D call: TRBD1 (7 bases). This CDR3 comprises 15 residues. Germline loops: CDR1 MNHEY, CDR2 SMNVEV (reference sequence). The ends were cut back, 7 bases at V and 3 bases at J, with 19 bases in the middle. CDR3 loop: CASTPRQGGFYEQYF. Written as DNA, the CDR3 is TGTGCCAGCACACCTCGTCAGGGGGGATTCTACGAGCAGTACTTC.

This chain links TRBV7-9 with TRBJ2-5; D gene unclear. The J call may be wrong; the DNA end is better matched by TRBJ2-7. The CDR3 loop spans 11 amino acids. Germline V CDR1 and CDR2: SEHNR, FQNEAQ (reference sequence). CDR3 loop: CASSPLYEQYF. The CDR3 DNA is TGTGCCAGCAGCCCTCTCTACGAGCAGTACTTC.

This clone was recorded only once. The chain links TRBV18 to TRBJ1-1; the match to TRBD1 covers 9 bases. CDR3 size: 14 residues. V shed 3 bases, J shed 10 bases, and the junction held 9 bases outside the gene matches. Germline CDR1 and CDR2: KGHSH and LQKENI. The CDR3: CASSPSGTGTVAFF. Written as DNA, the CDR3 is TGTGCCAGCTCACCTTCCGGGACAGGGACGGTAGCTTTCTTT.

The CDR3 loop reads CASSQDGGNTIYF. Here the CDR3 DNA reads TGCGCCAGCAGCCAAGATGGGGGAAACACCATATATTTT. V usage is TRBV4-1 and J usage is TRBJ1-3; D is undetermined. The germline V and J ends were trimmed by 0 bases and 4 bases, with 4 bases remaining between them. The CDR3 length is 13 residues. Germline V gives CDR1 MGHRA, CDR2 YSYEKL.